This note documents a single T cell receptor (beta chain) sequence. These data originate in a study of blood T cell repertoires in COVID-19. Study in general: Whether acute or convalescent, the COVID-19 samples came from the United States, Italy and Spain. T cells, B-cell-depleted T cells, or PBMCs provided the cDNA or gDNA that served as material.

After removal of 0 bases from V and 8 bases from J, the junction contained 4 bases not matched to a gene. The CDR3 loop spans 14 amino acids. The germline V gene encodes CDR1 KGHSH and CDR2 LQKENI. Per the original data handling: Amplification of reference gene primers provided the estimated nucleated cell counts. Here immunoSEQ multiplex PCR was the method, and the copy in TCRdb shows in-frame clones only, minus some. That table is the source of V, J and clone size, and D and trimming were worked out from the DNA. The table includes 70,000 to 95,000 clones, 70% to 85% detected once. The clonotype comes from a woman aged 55-70 years with acute or convalescent COVID-19. The chain links TRBV18 to TRBJ1-1; TRBD1 matches at 9 bases. Sequencing was carried out using peripheral blood. CDR3 protein: CASSPPGTGREAFF. CDR3 sequence (DNA): TGTGCCAGCTCACCACCAGGGACAGGGCGGGAAGCTTTCTTT.